The present entry profiles one TCR beta chain with its context. Its antigen is not known. The donors were members of the validation cohort comprising 100 to 150 subjects, separate from the roughly 700-subject first cohort. The CDR3 length is 15 residues. Trimming pared 6 bases from V and 6 bases from J, leaving 20 bases between. Germline V lookup: CDR1 MNHNS, CDR2 SASEGT. TCRdb's copy holds only in-frame clones and misses some; the assay was immunoSEQ multiplex PCR. This sample yields 110,000 or so clones, of which more than 75% are seen a single time; around 5% belongs to the top ten. This sample was taken from a study of cytomegalovirus exposure and HLA in healthy donors. Study results and limitations: Most TCR sequences were rare, but some public TCRs occurred in many donors. CMV antigen specificity was confirmed in vitro for a few CMV-associated chains.

The clonotype originates from a man aged 18-30 years in good health and CMV-seronegative. The specimen sequenced was PBMCs. The rearrangement uses TRBV6-1 and TRBJ1-1, with D maybe TRBD1 (5 bases). The CDR3 coding sequence is TGTGCCAGCAGGTCGGGGGGGGGTTCGGTCGCTGAAGCTTTCTTT. Protein product: CASRSGGGSVAEAFF.